The 22 T cell receptor beta chains in this list originate from one sample, sequenced in a study of T cell responses to AZD1222 COVID-19 vaccine (dated by TCRdb to about 2021). Receptor amplification or capture employed the immunoSEQ multiplex PCR assay. Held by TCRdb, this immuneACCESS table contains in-frame sequences only and omits some clones. Under half of the omission traces to an unresolved V gene where checked; the cause of the rest is unknown. Counted in this sample were 150,000 to 200,000 clones; 88% of them appeared once. 6% to 8.5% of the sample belongs to the ten largest clones. The time point label of this sample denotes: baseline before first vaccination. The sequences come from peripheral blood, collected on day 0 of AZD1222 vaccination. The receptors derive from an adult in good health.

The rearrangement joins TRBV13 to TRBJ1-2, with D perhaps TRBD1 (5 bases). Germline lookup yields CDR1 PRHDT and CDR2 FYEKMQ (reference sequence). The V end was cut by 4 bases, the J end by 4 bases, with 10 bases between. CDR3 length equals 13 residues. In DNA, the CDR3 is TGTGCCAGCAGCTCCAGACAGCGCTATGGCTACACCTTC. This codes for CASSSRQRYGYTF.

The chain joins TRBV5-1 to TRBJ2-7, with 7 bases aligning to TRBD1. There are 14 residues in the CDR3. Germline-derived CDR1 and CDR2 are SGHRS and YFSETQ. With 4 bases clipped from V and 5 bases from J, the junction kept 9 bases outside the gene matches. The CDR3 sequence: CASSSTGAPDEQYF. DNA for the CDR3: TGCGCCAGCAGCAGCACAGGGGCTCCAGACGAGCAGTACTTC.

This chain joins TRBV7-8 and TRBJ2-7; weak D call: TRBD2 (6 bases). There are 15 residues in the CDR3. Trimming took off 4 bases at V and 1 base at J, with 14 bases between the two ends. The germline V gene encodes CDR1 SGHVS and CDR2 FQNEAQ. This chain's CDR3 is CASSSPGRGSYEQYF. The CDR3 region has the DNA TGTGCCAGCAGCTCCCCAGGGCGGGGTTCCTACGAGCAGTACTTC.

The chain has TRBV7-6 and TRBJ1-1; D perhaps matches TRBD1 (5 bases). Between the trimmed V and J ends, which lost 7 bases and 5 bases, there was a span of 17 bases. Germline V gene sequence: CDR1 SGHVS, CDR2 FNYEAQ. This CDR3 has 14 amino acids. CDR3 coding DNA: TGTGCCAGCACCCCATGGGGGAAGGGAACTGAAGCTTTCTTT. It translates to CASTPWGKGTEAFF.

V usage is TRBV7-2 and J usage is TRBJ1-2; D ambiguous. V was cut by 5 bases and J by 1 base, with 14 bases left in between. This CDR3 spans 15 amino acids. Per germline, CDR1 SGHTA and CDR2 FQGNSA. CDR3 residues: CASSPTPGINYGYTF. CDR3 bases: TGTGCCAGCAGCCCAACCCCAGGAATTAACTATGGCTACACCTTC.

This rearrangement joins TRBV4-2 to TRBJ1-3, with 8 bases lining up with TRBD1. This CDR3 has 15 residues. CDR1 and CDR2 from the germline V gene are LGHNA and YNFKEQ. J was trimmed by 0 bases and V by 4 bases; bases with no gene match: 2. The CDR3, as DNA: TGTGCCAGCAGCCTGACAGGGGCCTCTGGAAACACCATATATTTT. As protein: CASSLTGASGNTIYF.

The table lists this clone with a few counts. The V and J genes are TRBV9 and TRBJ2-7; 9 nucleotides align to TRBD2. V was pared by 3 bases and J by 3 bases, with 10 bases of the junction left unmatched. Germline values: CDR1 SGDLS, CDR2 YYNGEE. CDR3 length: 16 residues. The CDR3 nucleotides are TGTGCCAGCAGCGGACGCCCCAGCGGGGGGTTCTACGAGCAGTACTTC. It codes for CASSGRPSGGFYEQYF.

This clone has just a few counts. This chain connects TRBV4-3 to TRBJ2-7; no clear D. This CDR3 contains 15 residues. From germline, CDR1 is LGHNA and CDR2 YSLEER. The V end lost 1 base, the J end lost 6 bases, and 16 bases lay between the germline ends. Written as DNA, the CDR3 is TGCGCCAGCAGCCAAGCCGGGTCCGGGTCCGGCGAGCAGTACTTC. It encodes CASSQAGSGSGEQYF.

The CDR3 region is CASSEPDRGSALYGYTF. The CDR3 DNA sequence: TGTGCCAGCAGTGAGCCGGACAGGGGATCCGCTCTCTATGGCTACACCTTC. The chain recombines TRBV2 with TRBJ1-2; 9 bases are a match to TRBD1. Germline V gene sequence: CDR1 SNHLY, CDR2 FYNNEI. Losses at the gene ends were 3 bases for V and 4 bases for J; bases not matched to a gene: 12. The CDR3 totals 17 residues.

The V call is TRBV19, the J call TRBJ1-5; TRBD1 agrees at 9 bases. V trimming: 6 bases; J trimming: 7 bases; junction bases outside the gene matches: 4. The CDR3 sequence is 13 residues long. CDR1 is LNHDA and CDR2 is SQIVND in the germline V gene (reference sequence). The DNA for the CDR3 is TGTGCCAGTAGGGGGACAGGGATCCAGCCCCAGCATTTT. Translated: CASRGTGIQPQHF.

The J gene is TRBJ2-1, the V gene TRBV28, with 9 positions matching TRBD1. The germline V gene has CDR1 MDHEN and CDR2 SYDVKM. This CDR3 region has 15 residues. V shed 7 bases and J 4 bases; nucleotides not matched to a gene: 8. CDR3 sequence reads: CASISPGQGYNEQFF. The CDR3, as DNA: TGTGCCAGCATATCCCCGGGACAGGGATACAATGAGCAGTTCTTC.

The chain is built from TRBV27 and TRBJ1-2, with D maybe TRBD1 (5 bases). V lost 5 bases and J 4 bases, leaving 20 bases between the germline ends. Germline-derived CDR1 and CDR2 are MNHEY and SMNVEV (reference sequence). The CDR3 is 16 amino acids. DNA of the CDR3: TGTGCCAGCAGTAGAGGTAGTGGGGCTGACGTCTATGGCTACACCTTC. As protein: CASSRGSGADVYGYTF.

V usage is TRBV23-1 and J usage is TRBJ1-5, with D perhaps matching TRBD1 (6 bases). TRBV23-1 is designated an ORF whose function remains uncertain. The CDR3 sequence is 20 residues long. V was trimmed by 6 bases and J by 0 bases, leaving 27 bases between them. CDR3 nucleotide sequence: TGCGCCAGCAGCCAGGGGCGCCGTGACACCGATAATGATAGCAATCAGCCCCAGCATTTT. Amino acid sequence: CASSQGRRDTDNDSNQPQHF.

The chain links TRBV4-1 to TRBJ1-2, with D perhaps matching TRBD1 (6 bases). Between the trimmed V and J ends, which lost 0 bases and 2 bases, there was a span of 22 bases. Germline loops: CDR1 MGHRA, CDR2 YSYEKL. The CDR3 loop spans 19 amino acids. The CDR3 is CASSQDWTVEGTVNYGYTF. For the CDR3, the DNA is TGCGCCAGCAGCCAAGATTGGACAGTAGAAGGGACGGTCAACTATGGCTACACCTTC.

This clone showed up just once. The chain couples TRBV6-1 to TRBJ2-3, with 8 bases fitting TRBD2. V was pared by 3 bases and J by 0 bases, with 8 bases of the junction left unmatched. The CDR3 spans 17 residues. CDR1 is MNHNS, CDR2 SASEGT, per germline. The chain's CDR3 is CASSDISGVTSTDTQYF. The CDR3 DNA reads as TGTGCCAGCAGTGATATTAGCGGGGTTACTAGCACAGATACGCAGTATTTT.

In its sample, this clone was seen once. The V and J genes are TRBV13 and TRBJ2-7; 11 bases fit TRBD2. J was trimmed by 0 bases and V by 4 bases; bases with no gene match: 2. This CDR3 has 15 amino acids. Germline loops: CDR1 PRHDT, CDR2 FYEKMQ (reference sequence). The chain's CDR3 is CASSSTSGVSYEQYF. CDR3 in DNA: TGTGCCAGCAGCTCGACTAGCGGGGTCTCCTACGAGCAGTACTTC.

This clone appeared a single time. The chain carries TRBV29-1 and TRBJ1-2; a possible D gene is TRBD1 (6 bases). CDR3 size: 15 residues. V was pared by 0 bases and J by 4 bases, with 15 bases between. The germline V gene has CDR1 SQVTM and CDR2 ANQGSEA. DNA for the CDR3: TGCAGCGTTGAAGATTTGCGGGGGGACATCTATGGCTACACCTTC. Translating it yields CSVEDLRGDIYGYTF.

The chain joins TRBV11-2 to TRBJ1-1; D uncertain. The V end was cut by 1 base, the J end by 3 bases, with 9 bases between. The CDR3 consists of 14 residues. Looked up from germline, CDR1 is SGHAT and CDR2 is FQNNGV. Written as DNA, the CDR3 is TGTGCCAGCAGCTTAGCGGGGTTGTACACTGAAGCTTTCTTT. Its translation: CASSLAGLYTEAFF.

The chain is built from TRBV7-8 and TRBJ2-1, with 9 bases matching TRBD1. Losses at the gene ends were 6 bases for V and 6 bases for J; bases not matched to a gene: 9. The germline gives CDR1 SGHVS, CDR2 FQNEAQ. CDR3 length: 15 amino acids. The CDR3 coding sequence is TGTGCCAGCAGGCCCGGGACAGGGTTGTTCAATGAGCAGTTCTTC. Translated, it gives CASRPGTGLFNEQFF.

The chain is built from TRBV3-1 (or the pseudogene TRBV3-2) and TRBJ2-5, with 7 bases aligning to TRBD2. CDR1 is LGHDT and CDR2 is YNNKEL in the germline V gene (reference sequence). The CDR3 is 17 residues long. The junction had 16 bases not matched to a gene; V was cut back by 4 bases and J by 5 bases. The CDR3 loop reads CASSRPTSVGLSETQYF. CDR3 sequence (DNA): TGTGCCAGCAGCCGCCCAACTAGCGTCGGTCTTTCTGAGACCCAGTACTTC.

V usage is TRBV15 and J usage is TRBJ1-5; possible D gene TRBD1, 6 bases. CDR3 length: 15 residues. The V end was cut by 4 bases, the J end by 6 bases, with 16 bases between. The germline gives CDR1 LNHNV, CDR2 YYDKDF (reference sequence). The CDR3 DNA reads TGTGCCACCAGCACAGGAGGGGGTCCCAGTCAGCCCCAGCATTTT. This translates into CATSTGGGPSQPQHF.

This clone was seen once. The genes are TRBV19 and TRBJ2-5; maybe TRBD2 (6 bases). The CDR3 has 15 amino acids. Germline values: CDR1 LNHDA, CDR2 SQIVND (reference sequence). V was shortened by 4 bases and J by 3 bases, with 15 bases between the two germline ends. The CDR3 bases are TGTGCCAGTAGTAGGGGACGCCGGAGGGAAGAGACCCAGTACTTC. Its protein is CASSRGRRREETQYF.